This TCR beta chain is from a study of CXCR3-negative and CXCR3-positive naive CD8 T cells. This clonotype is labeled medium-sized based on frequency. Its antigen is not identified. CD45RO-CCR7+CD27+CD95- was the phenotype of naive CD8+ T cells. With UMI labels, 5' RACE was used to prepare the TRB cDNA libraries. TCRdb re-called the 5' RACE reads; one entry per CDR3 protein, DNA not given. Here the sample table reports 6,500 to 8,500 distinct CDR3 sequences. Broader study findings: Surface CD5 matched across naive subsets, and TRB CDR3 properties served to infer TCR strength. Comparison of naive cells showed more hydrophobic TRB CDR3s in CXCR3-positive than in CXCR3-negative naive cells.

The germline CDR1 and CDR2 sequences are SGHVS and FNYEAQ. This CDR3 has 16 amino acids. Specimen: naive CXCR3- CD8+ T cells from blood. Stated subset: CD45RO-CCR7+CD27+CD95- naive CD8+ T cells lacking CXCR3 (TNR3-). The chain uses TRBV7-6 and TRBJ2-7; the TRBD1 assignment by TCRdb is unverifiable without DNA. This sequence was found in a human donor in good health. Some clones in this sample may be carry-over from other donors' samples. The CDR3 protein is CASSSNPGQGSYEQYF.